The text below deals with one TCR beta chain. This CDR3 is also generated by other DNA sequences in the sample. The V and J ends lost 3 bases and 5 bases, in that order; junction bases with no gene match: 2. CDR3 length equals 14 residues. Germline V CDR1 and CDR2: KGHSH, LQKENI. Profiled with immunoSEQ multiplex PCR; TCRdb holds only in-frame clones, not every one. This table holds 110,000 or so clones, 70% to 90% found once. The sample comes from a study of blood T cell repertoires in COVID-19. J is TRBJ2-2 and V is TRBV18; 8 bases map to TRBD1. The TCR was taken from a woman aged 65 to 85 who had recovered from COVID-19. Sequences were obtained from peripheral blood. Here the CDR3 reads CASSPRQGTGELFF. DNA for the CDR3: TGTGCCAGCTCACCCAGACAGGGGACCGGGGAGCTGTTTTTT.